This TCR beta chain was documented in a study of blood T cell repertoires in COVID-19. The authors' processing: Amplification with reference gene primers provided the estimates of nucleated cell counts. Libraries were prepared by immunoSEQ multiplex PCR; TCRdb keeps only in-frame clonotypes and omits some of them. V and J calls and clone size are those listed in that table; D and trimming were worked out from the DNA. Of around 97,000 clones detected, 87% appear once; the ten largest clones hold approximately 3.1%. With V trimmed by 10 bases and J by 5 bases, 7 bases remained unmatched. The CDR3 spans 13 residues. The germline gives CDR1 LNHDA, CDR2 SQIVND (reference sequence).

The sequenced sample was peripheral blood. The sequence derives from a man aged 45-60 years in a cohort sampled during active COVID-19. The chain has TRBV19 and TRBJ2-5, with 10 bases matching TRBD1. For the CDR3, the DNA is TGTGCCACCCGGGACAGGGGAAAGGAGACCCAGTACTTC. It yields the protein CATRDRGKETQYF.